Each of the 31 T cell receptor beta chains below was sequenced from the same sample in a study of blood T cell repertoires in COVID-19. Sequencing was performed with immunoSEQ multiplex PCR; in TCRdb, only in-frame clones are kept and a portion is missing. The sample lists about 63,000 clones, roughly three quarters occurring once. Sequencing input: peripheral blood. The receptors come from a woman older than 75 with acute or convalescent COVID-19.

The rearrangement links TRBV6-4 to TRBJ1-5; D remains ambiguous. The V end was cut by 8 bases, the J end by 2 bases, with 10 bases between. CDR1 is MRHNA and CDR2 is SNTAGT in the germline V gene. The CDR3 spans 13 residues. CDR3 region: CASALEGNQPQHF. CDR3 nucleotide sequence: TGTGCCAGCGCACTAGAGGGCAATCAGCCCCAGCATTTT.

There are a few counts of this clone. The gene calls are TRBV4-2 and TRBJ2-7; tentative D call: TRBD2 (6 bases). Germline CDR1 LGHNA, CDR2 YNFKEQ. The CDR3 runs to 13 residues. Trimming took 2 bases from V and 6 from J, leaving 11 bases between them. The CDR3 here is CASSQPLAREQYF. The CDR3 nucleotides read TGTGCCAGCAGCCAACCACTAGCTCGCGAGCAGTACTTC.

This clone was seen only once. The rearrangement links TRBV27 to TRBJ1-2; maybe TRBD1 (5 bases). Germline assignment: CDR1 MNHEY and CDR2 SMNVEV (reference sequence). There are 16 residues in the CDR3. V was cut by 10 bases and J by 1 base, with 22 bases left in between. CDR3 protein: CATRRWGEQINYGYTF. CDR3 coding DNA: TGTGCCACCCGGAGGTGGGGGGAACAAATTAACTATGGCTACACCTTC.

This clone was seen a handful of times. The DNA of the CDR3 is TGTGCCAGCAGCTTAGAGGCGGGACCGAGCTCCTACGAGCAGTACTTC. As protein: CASSLEAGPSSYEQYF. This chain links TRBV7-9 with TRBJ2-7, with D tentatively TRBD2 (6 bases). The germline CDR1 and CDR2 sequences are SEHNR and FQNEAQ (reference sequence). This CDR3 contains 16 residues. V lost 1 base to trimming and J lost 0 bases, with 13 bases between them. The variable domain in full, completed from reference TRBV7-9 and TRBJ2-7, reads DTGVSQNPRHKITKRGQNVTFRCDPISEHNRLYWYRQTLGQGPEFLTYFQNEAQLEKSRLLSDRFSAERPKGSFSTLEIQRTEQGDSAMYLCASSLEAGPSSYEQYFGPGTRLTVT.

V and J are TRBV4-2 and TRBJ2-4, with 7 bases matching TRBD2. Per germline, CDR1 LGHNA and CDR2 YNFKEQ. The CDR3 loop spans 15 amino acids. The J segment lost 6 bases and the V segment lost 2 bases, leaving 7 bases of the junction unmatched. Written as DNA, the CDR3 is TGTGCCAGCAGCCAAACACGGGAGGCTGGAAACATTCAGTACTTC. This codes for CASSQTREAGNIQYF.

The rearrangement uses TRBV23-1 and TRBJ1-1; TRBD1 is a possible D gene (5 bases). TRBV23-1 is given ORF status, its function remaining uncertain. V was pared by 0 bases and J by 0 bases, with 11 bases between. The CDR3 length is 16 residues. The CDR3 here is CASSQSDNSMNTEAFF. CDR3 coding DNA: TGCGCCAGCAGTCAATCGGACAATTCAATGAACACTGAAGCTTTCTTT.

The gene calls are TRBV27 and TRBJ1-6; the match to TRBD1 covers 7 bases. This CDR3 comprises 13 residues. Germline CDR1 is MNHEY and CDR2 is SMNVEV (reference sequence). The V gene end was trimmed by 5 bases and the J gene end by 10 bases; junction bases not matched to a gene: 5. The CDR3 bases are TGTGCCAGCAGTCCGGACAGGCGCTCACCCCTCCACTTT. Translating gives CASSPDRRSPLHF.

This clone has a handful of counts. V usage is TRBV12-3 or TRBV12-4 and J usage is TRBJ1-1; D remains ambiguous. The CDR3 contains 12 residues. The V and J ends lost 5 bases and 3 bases respectively, with 7 bases between them. The CDR3 region is CASSRRDTEAFF. DNA for the CDR3: TGTGCCAGCAGTCGACGGGACACTGAAGCTTTCTTT.

This clone was seen a handful of times. The J gene is TRBJ1-1, the V gene TRBV29-1; 9 bases agree with TRBD1. Germline V gene sequence: CDR1 SQVTM, CDR2 ANQGSEA. The CDR3 is 13 amino acids. V was pared by 6 bases and J by 10 bases, with 12 bases of the junction left unmatched. Written as DNA, the CDR3 is TGCAGCGTGGCACAGGGGGCCCCGGGGGGAGCTTTCTTT. Its protein product is CSVAQGAPGGAFF.

The genes are TRBV28 and TRBJ1-5; possibly TRBD1 for D (5 bases). The CDR3 runs 15 residues. Trimming removed 9 bases at V and 2 bases at J, with 17 bases between. Germline CDR1 is MDHEN and CDR2 is SYDVKM. CDR3 nucleotides: TGTGCCAGTGGTCCCCAGGGTTTAGGCAATCAGCCCCAGCATTTT. It codes for CASGPQGLGNQPQHF.

V is TRBV7-9 and J is TRBJ1-1; maybe TRBD1 (6 bases). V was cut by 5 bases and J by 5 bases, with 9 bases left in between. Germline CDR1 is SEHNR and CDR2 is FQNEAQ (reference sequence). This CDR3 has 12 residues. The CDR3 spells CASSLRGTEAFF. In DNA, the CDR3 is TGTGCCAGCAGCCTGAGGGGGACTGAAGCTTTCTTT.

The chain is built from TRBV18 and TRBJ1-5, with TRBD1 as a possible D gene (5 bases). Germline CDR1 and CDR2: KGHSH and LQKENI. The CDR3 loop spans 15 amino acids. Trimming stripped 4 bases from V and 3 bases from J, with 13 bases between. This chain's CDR3 is CASSQSTGYNQPQHF. In DNA, the CDR3 is TGTGCCAGCTCACAATCCACAGGCTACAATCAGCCCCAGCATTTT.

The chain carries TRBV29-1 and TRBJ1-1, with 7 bases aligning to TRBD1. Looked up from germline, CDR1 is SQVTM and CDR2 is ANQGSEA. The CDR3 contains 14 residues. Trimming cost V 8 bases and J 7 bases; bases outside gene matches: 16. CDR3 amino acids: CSLTNPPNRGEAFF. DNA of the CDR3: TGCAGCCTAACCAACCCCCCCAACAGGGGTGAAGCTTTCTTT.

This chain joins TRBV6-5 and TRBJ1-3, with unresolved D. This CDR3 spans 14 amino acids. Per germline, CDR1 MNHEY and CDR2 SVGAGI. The germline V and J ends were trimmed by 1 base and 4 bases, with 8 bases remaining between them. The CDR3 region has the DNA TGTGCCAGCAGTTACTTGGGCGGGGGAAACACCATATATTTT. Its protein is CASSYLGGGNTIYF.

The CDR3: CASSLARGRFTDTQYF. Here the CDR3 DNA reads TGCGCCAGCAGCTTGGCCAGGGGGCGCTTCACAGATACGCAGTATTTT. The chain combines TRBV5-1 with TRBJ2-3, with TRBD1 matching 8 bases. The CDR3 extends over 16 amino acids. In germline, CDR1 is SGHRS, CDR2 YFSETQ. V trimming: 0 bases; J trimming: 2 bases; junction bases outside the gene matches: 5.

The chain employs TRBV14 and TRBJ2-2; 7 bases line up with TRBD2. Germline V lookup: CDR1 SGHDN, CDR2 FVKESK. V lost 4 bases and J lost 5; bases outside the gene matches: 10. The CDR3 loop spans 16 amino acids. The CDR3 region is CASSPREGLGTGELFF. CDR3 bases: TGTGCCAGCAGCCCTAGAGAAGGACTAGGAACCGGGGAGCTGTTTTTT.

This chain joins TRBV27 and TRBJ2-7; TRBD1 might be the D (5 bases). This CDR3 has 13 residues. The ends were cut back, 4 bases at V and 3 bases at J, with 10 bases in the middle. Germline V gene lookup returns CDR1 MNHEY and CDR2 SMNVEV (reference sequence). CDR3 in amino acids: CASSWTSLYEQYF. The CDR3 nucleotides read TGTGCCAGCAGTTGGACAAGCCTCTACGAGCAGTACTTC.

The chain links TRBV7-3 to TRBJ2-3; 12 nucleotides agree with TRBD2. There are 15 residues in the CDR3. Germline V gene data show CDR1 as SGHTA and CDR2 as FQGTGA. With 5 bases clipped from V and 4 bases from J, the junction kept 4 bases outside the gene matches. Written as DNA, the CDR3 is TGTGCCAGCAGCCCGAGACTAGCGGGAGCAGATACGCAGTATTTT. It yields the protein CASSPRLAGADTQYF. Full variable domain (remainder filled in from reference TRBV7-3 and TRBJ2-3): GAGVSQTPSNKVTEKGKYVELRCDPISGHTALYWYRQSLGQGPEFLIYFQGTGAADDSGLPNDRFFAVRPEGSVSTLKIQRTERGDSAVYLCASSPRLAGADTQYFGPGTRLTVL.

V gene TRBV7-9 combines with J gene TRBJ2-2, with TRBD1 identical over 7 bases. The length of the CDR3 is 15 residues. The V segment lost 7 bases and the J segment 4 bases; nucleotides outside the gene matches: 9. Per the germline V gene, CDR1 is SEHNR and CDR2 is FQNEAQ (reference sequence). CDR3 coding DNA: TGTGCCAGCACCGTAGGGGGCCGGGGCACCGGGGAGCTGTTTTTT. It specifies CASTVGGRGTGELFF.

To note about this clone: At one end the junction does not follow the germline gene, possibly because of a read error. The chain carries TRBV7-2 and TRBJ1-1; D perhaps matches TRBD1 (5 bases). Germline V gene lookup returns CDR1 SGHTA and CDR2 FQGNSA. The CDR3 runs 13 residues. In nucleotides, the CDR3 is TGTGCCAGCAGTTTAATGGTGGGGGGGTCGACCCCTTTT. Protein product: CASSLMVGGSTPF.

This clone was seen a handful of times. The chain recombines TRBV7-6 with TRBJ2-5, with D possibly TRBD1 on 6 matching bases. Looked up from germline, CDR1 is SGHVS and CDR2 is FNYEAQ. The V gene lost 4 bases and the J gene lost 2 bases, with 14 bases spanning the gap. This CDR3 comprises 15 residues. The CDR3 DNA reads TGTGCCAGCAGCTCAGGACCAGGGGCTCAAGAGACCCAGTACTTC. Translation gives CASSSGPGAQETQYF. The full variable domain, with the rest looked up from reference TRBV7-6 and TRBJ2-5, is GAGVSQSPRYKVTKRGQDVALRCDPISGHVSLYWYRQALGQGPEFLTYFNYEAQQDKSGLPNDRFSAERPEGSISTLTIQRTEQRDSAMYRCASSSGPGAQETQYFGPGTRLLVL.

The chain combines TRBV2 with TRBJ2-5; 8 bases are a match to TRBD1. There are 15 residues in the CDR3. Trimming at V came to 6 bases and at J to 2 bases, leaving 8 bases not matched to a gene. Germline CDR1 is SNHLY and CDR2 is FYNNEI. The CDR3 spells CASSDRGQGQETQYF. The CDR3 bases are TGTGCCAGCAGCGATCGAGGACAGGGACAAGAGACCCAGTACTTC.

This clone was recorded once. The chain links TRBV2 to TRBJ1-2, with 8 bases lining up with TRBD1. V gave up 4 bases and J gave up 0 bases; unmatched junction bases: 10. Germline CDR1 reads SNHLY; CDR2 reads FYNNEI. CDR3 length equals 17 residues. The CDR3 sequence is CASSGWTGTSANYGYTF. DNA for the CDR3: TGTGCCAGCAGTGGGTGGACAGGGACATCAGCTAACTATGGCTACACCTTC.

The chain uses TRBV7-9 and TRBJ2-7; no firm D call. The CDR3 runs to 11 residues. Germline V gene lookup returns CDR1 SEHNR and CDR2 FQNEAQ (reference sequence). Trimming took off 5 bases at V and 3 bases at J, with 5 bases between the two ends. The CDR3 here is CASSPHYEQYF. The CDR3 DNA sequence: TGTGCCAGCAGCCCCCACTACGAGCAGTACTTC. The entire variable domain, with the rest obtained from reference TRBV7-9 and TRBJ2-7, is as follows: DTGVSQNPRHKITKRGQNVTFRCDPISEHNRLYWYRQTLGQGPEFLTYFQNEAQLEKSRLLSDRFSAERPKGSFSTLEIQRTEQGDSAMYLCASSPHYEQYFGPGTRLTVT.

This sequence joins TRBV7-3 and TRBJ2-1; D is possibly TRBD2 (6 bases). This CDR3 comprises 17 residues. Germline assignment: CDR1 SGHTA and CDR2 FQGTGA. Trimming stripped 5 bases from V and 7 bases from J, with 24 bases between. The DNA of the CDR3 is TGTGCCAGCAGCCCACAGGAGGGTGGGTGGGGTATAAATGAGCAGTTCTTC. As protein: CASSPQEGGWGINEQFF.

The chain joins TRBV10-1 to TRBJ2-3, with a weak D call TRBD1 (5 bases). The length of the CDR3 is 13 residues. Germline assignment: CDR1 WNHNN and CDR2 SYGVQD (reference sequence). Deletions cut 8 bases from V and 0 bases from J, with 9 bases between. Written as DNA, the CDR3 is TGCGCCAGCTCAGGGTCTAGCACAGATACGCAGTATTTT. Its protein is CASSGSSTDTQYF.

This clone was counted only a few times. The rearrangement uses TRBV7-9 and TRBJ1-5; D is ambiguous. The CDR3 sequence is 16 residues long. V dropped 5 bases and J dropped 0 bases, with 14 bases sitting between them. Germline CDR1 is SEHNR and CDR2 is FQNEAQ (reference sequence). CDR3 coding DNA: TGTGCCAGCAGCCCCGACGGGATTCGTAGCAATCAGCCCCAGCATTTT. Its protein product is CASSPDGIRSNQPQHF.

The sample holds a few counts of this clone. The germline gene is not matched at one end of the junction; a read error may be the cause. The chain uses TRBV7-7 and TRBJ2-7; D possibly corresponds to TRBD2 (6 bases). This CDR3 contains 15 residues. Germline values: CDR1 SSHAT, CDR2 FNYEAQ (reference sequence). The CDR3 DNA is TGTGCTAGCAGTTGCCGCGGGACGCATACCTACGAGCAGTACTTC. Translated, it gives CASSCRGTHTYEQYF. Based on the CDR3 plus reference TRBV7-7 and TRBJ2-7, the full variable domain is GAGVSQSPRYKVTKRGQDVTLRCDPISSHATLYWYQQALGQGPEFLTYFNYEAQPDKSGLPSDRFSAERPEGSISTLTIQRTEQRDSAMYRCASSCRGTHTYEQYFGPGTRLTVT.

V and J are TRBV15 and TRBJ2-7; possibly TRBD1 for D (6 bases). The V end lost 3 bases, the J end lost 4 bases, and 10 bases lay between the germline ends. The CDR3 has 13 amino acids. CDR1 is LNHNV, CDR2 YYDKDF, per germline (reference sequence). DNA for the CDR3: TGTGCCACCAGCAGGATACAGGGTTACGAGCAGTACTTC. Translating it yields CATSRIQGYEQYF.

V is TRBV21-1 and J is TRBJ1-4. TRBV21-1 has pseudogene status. The CDR3 extends over 18 amino acids. CDR3 coding DNA: TGTGCCAGCAGCAAAAACGGGAGACAGAGGCACCTTAATGAAAAACTGTTTTTT. This encodes CASSKNGRQRHLNEKLFF.

This chain connects TRBV2 to TRBJ1-3; 7 nucleotides match TRBD1. Trimming took 6 bases from V and 4 from J; bases not matched to a gene: 6. This CDR3 comprises 14 residues. Germline V gene data show CDR1 as SNHLY and CDR2 as FYNNEI. CDR3 in amino acids: CASRNRGSGNTIYF. CDR3 in DNA: TGTGCCAGCAGGAACAGGGGTTCCGGAAACACCATATATTTT.